This T cell receptor beta chain stems from a study of early T cells in non-severe SARS-CoV-2 infection. Overall study: Unsorted whole blood bulk RNA was sequenced, with unpaired chains. Regarding the study as a whole: Clonotype matching in VDJdb favored anti-spike CD8 responses and did not capture private and CD4 specificities.

Attachment of unique molecular identifiers was made to individual cDNA molecules. TCRdb passed the 5' RACE reads through MiXCR, listing each CDR3 protein once. The sample has about 77,000 distinct CDR3 sequences, 10% to 15% seen once. At least ten counts were recorded for this clonotype. As yet, its antigen is unknown. Trimming removed 7 bases from V and 7 bases from J, with 17 bases in between. The CDR3 length is 14 residues. The source material was whole blood, sampled at baseline. The TCR originated in an adult who was a healthcare worker with PCR-confirmed SARS-CoV-2 infection or an uninfected control (not recorded which). The donor label of this sample is uncertain. J is TRBJ1-5 and V is TRBV12-3 or TRBV12-4; D gene unclear. CDR3 loop: CASTLGLKGQPQHF. For the CDR3, the DNA is TGTGCCAGCACCCTTGGGCTAAAAGGACAGCCCCAGCATTTT.